The text below deals with one TCR beta chain. The germline V and J ends were trimmed by 5 bases and 5 bases, with 19 bases remaining between them. CDR3 length: 15 residues. Germline loops: CDR1 LNHDA, CDR2 SQIVND (reference sequence). The entry originates in a study of cytomegalovirus exposure and HLA in healthy donors. Background on the study: The same platform was used for the 130 or so validation repertoires and the 600 to 850 first-cohort repertoires, a later analysis reported.

TCRdb's copy holds only in-frame clones and misses some; the assay was immunoSEQ multiplex PCR. The repertoire holds about 130,000 clones, with roughly nine tenths as singletons. The sample taken for sequencing was PBMCs. The V and J genes are TRBV19 and TRBJ2-7; possibly TRBD2 for D (7 bases). The TCR sequence derives from a woman aged 18-29 years in good health and CMV-seronegative. CDR3 protein: CASSPPTGGPDEQYF. CDR3 sequence (DNA): TGTGCCAGTAGTCCGCCGACGGGGGGCCCAGACGAGCAGTACTTC.